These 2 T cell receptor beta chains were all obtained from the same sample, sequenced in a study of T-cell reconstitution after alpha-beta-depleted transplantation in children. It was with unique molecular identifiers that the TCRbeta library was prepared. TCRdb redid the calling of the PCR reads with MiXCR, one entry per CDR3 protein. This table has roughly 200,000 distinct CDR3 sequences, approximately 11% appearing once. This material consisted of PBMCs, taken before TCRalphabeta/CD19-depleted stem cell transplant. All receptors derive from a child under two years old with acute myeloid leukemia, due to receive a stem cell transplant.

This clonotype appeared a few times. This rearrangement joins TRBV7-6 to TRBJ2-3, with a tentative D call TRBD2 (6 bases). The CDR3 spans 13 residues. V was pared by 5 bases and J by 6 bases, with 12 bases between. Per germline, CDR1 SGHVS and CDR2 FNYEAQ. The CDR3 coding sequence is TGTGCCAGCAGCGCAGGGACTCCGGATACGCAGTATTTT. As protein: CASSAGTPDTQYF. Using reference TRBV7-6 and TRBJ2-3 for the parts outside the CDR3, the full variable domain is GAGVSQSPRYKVTKRGQDVALRCDPISGHVSLYWYRQALGQGPEFLTYFNYEAQQDKSGLPNDRFSAERPEGSISTLTIQRTEQRDSAMYRCASSAGTPDTQYFGPGTRLTVL.

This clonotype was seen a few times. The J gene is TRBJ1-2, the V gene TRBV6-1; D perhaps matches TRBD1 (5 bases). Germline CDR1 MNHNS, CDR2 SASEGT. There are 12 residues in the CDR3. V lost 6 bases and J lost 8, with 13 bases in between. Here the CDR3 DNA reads TGTGCCAGCAGGGACGGGGCGGGGGGCTACACCTTC. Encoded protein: CASRDGAGGYTF.